This TCR beta chain comes out of a study of blood T cells in healthy people across ages. A sample-barcoded 5' primer and a J-beta primer mix were used in a second PCR of about 7 to 12 cycles. Every cDNA molecule bore a tag from a template-switch adaptor containing 12 random nucleotides. TCRdb reprocessed the 5' RACE reads via MiXCR and lists one record per CDR3 protein. This table holds hundreds of thousands of distinct CDR3 sequences, roughly 21% found once. The CDR3 covers 14 residues. Trimming took 1 base from V and 6 from J; bases not matched to a gene: 4. This clonotype was obtained from a man in his sixties or seventies in good health. Input material: blood. The chain has TRBV12-3 or TRBV12-4 and TRBJ2-7, with 9 bases fitting TRBD2. The CDR3 DNA reads TGTGCCAGCAGTTTAGGGGGACTAGCTGGCGAGCAGTACTTC. This translates into CASSLGGLAGEQYF.